The TCR beta chain under discussion was sequenced for a study of T-cell memory formation after mild COVID-19. TCRdb re-analysed the 5' RACE reads in MiXCR, keeping a single row per CDR3 protein. This sample yields 380,000 or so distinct CDR3 sequences, of which about an eighth are seen a single time; roughly 22% belongs to the top ten. Germline CDR1 reads SNHLY; CDR2 reads FYNNEI. J gave up 3 bases and V 8 bases, and 9 bases lay outside the gene matches. CDR3 length equals 16 residues. The chain carries TRBV2 and TRBJ2-1; 11 bases match TRBD2. The sequence was collected from a man aged 18 to 30 who had mild COVID-19 (a few samples of this study predate the infection). Cell type and time point are not known. Sequenced: PBMCs or a T cell subset sorted from them (not recorded which). The CDR3 coding sequence is TGTGCCAGCCCAGCCGGGACTAGCGGAATCTACAATGAGCAGTTCTTC. It encodes CASPAGTSGIYNEQFF. The full variable domain, rest sourced from reference TRBV2 and TRBJ2-1, is EPEVTQTPSHQVTQMGQEVILRCVPISNHLYFYWYRQILGQKVEFLVSFYNNEISEKSEIFDDQFSVERPDGSNFTLKIRSTKLEDSAMYFCASPAGTSGIYNEQFFGPGTRLTVL.